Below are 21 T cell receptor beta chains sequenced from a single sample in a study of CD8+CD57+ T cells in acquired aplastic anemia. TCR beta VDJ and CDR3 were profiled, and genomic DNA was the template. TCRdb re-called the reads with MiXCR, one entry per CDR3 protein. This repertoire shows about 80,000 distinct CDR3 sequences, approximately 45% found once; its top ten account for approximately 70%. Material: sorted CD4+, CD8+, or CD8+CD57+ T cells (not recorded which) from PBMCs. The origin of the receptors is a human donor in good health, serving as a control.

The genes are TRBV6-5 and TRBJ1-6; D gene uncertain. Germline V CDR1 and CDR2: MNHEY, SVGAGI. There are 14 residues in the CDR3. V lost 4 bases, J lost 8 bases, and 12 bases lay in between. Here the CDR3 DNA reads TGTGCCAGCAGTTTATCGAAGGCTGATTCACCCCTCCACTTT. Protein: CASSLSKADSPLHF.

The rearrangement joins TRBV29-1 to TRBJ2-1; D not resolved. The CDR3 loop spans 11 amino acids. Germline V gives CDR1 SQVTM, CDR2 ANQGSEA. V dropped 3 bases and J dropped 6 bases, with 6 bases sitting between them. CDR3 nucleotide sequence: TGCAGCGTTGACCACCTCAATGAGCAGTTCTTC. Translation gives CSVDHLNEQFF.

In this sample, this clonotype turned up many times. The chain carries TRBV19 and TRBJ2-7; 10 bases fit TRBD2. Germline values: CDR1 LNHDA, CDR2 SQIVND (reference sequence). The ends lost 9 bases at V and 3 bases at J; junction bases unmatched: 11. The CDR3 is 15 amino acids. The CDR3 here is CASAEERGGNYEQYF. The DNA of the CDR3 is TGTGCCAGCGCCGAGGAGCGGGGGGGGAACTACGAGCAGTACTTC.

The CDR3 DNA reads TGCAGTGCACGGACAGGGGCGACCGACGAGACCCAGTACTTC. Protein product: CSARTGATDETQYF. The genes are TRBV20-1 and TRBJ2-5; 9 positions match TRBD1. The germline V gene encodes CDR1 DFQATT and CDR2 SNEGSKA (reference sequence). The junction had 10 bases not matched to a gene; V was cut back by 6 bases and J by 5 bases. The CDR3 has 14 residues.

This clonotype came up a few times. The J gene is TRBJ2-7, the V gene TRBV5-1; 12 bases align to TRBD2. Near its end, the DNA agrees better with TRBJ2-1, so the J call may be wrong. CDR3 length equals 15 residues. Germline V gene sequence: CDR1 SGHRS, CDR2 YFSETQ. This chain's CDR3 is CASSMTSGGLLQQFF. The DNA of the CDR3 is TGCGCCAGCAGCATGACTAGCGGGGGTCTCTTACAACAGTTCTTC.

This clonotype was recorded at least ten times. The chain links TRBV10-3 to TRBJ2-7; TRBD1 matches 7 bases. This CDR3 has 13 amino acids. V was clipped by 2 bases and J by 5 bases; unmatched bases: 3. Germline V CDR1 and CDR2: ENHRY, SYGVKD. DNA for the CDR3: TGTGCCATCAGTGAGATCCAGGGGGACGAGCAGTACTTC. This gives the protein CAISEIQGDEQYF.

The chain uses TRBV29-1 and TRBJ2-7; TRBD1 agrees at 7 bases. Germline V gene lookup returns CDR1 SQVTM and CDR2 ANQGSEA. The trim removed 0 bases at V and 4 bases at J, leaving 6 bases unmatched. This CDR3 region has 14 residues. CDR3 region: CSVEEVGRGYEQYF. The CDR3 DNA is TGCAGCGTTGAAGAAGTCGGCAGGGGGTACGAGCAGTACTTC.

CDR3 coding DNA: TGTGCCATCAGTGCTTCAGGGGATTCTAATGAAAAACTGTTTTTT. It specifies CAISASGDSNEKLFF. The chain employs TRBV10-3 and TRBJ1-4; a weak D match, TRBD1 (6 bases). Trimming took off 4 bases at V and 3 bases at J, with 12 bases between the two ends. This CDR3 contains 15 residues. CDR1 ENHRY and CDR2 SYGVKD come from the germline V gene.

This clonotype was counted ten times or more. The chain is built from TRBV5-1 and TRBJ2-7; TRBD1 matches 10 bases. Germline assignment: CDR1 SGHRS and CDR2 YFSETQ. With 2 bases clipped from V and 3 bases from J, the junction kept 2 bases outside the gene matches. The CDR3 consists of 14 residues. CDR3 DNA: TGCGCCAGCAGCTTCAGGGACAGGGGCTACGAGCAGTACTTC. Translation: CASSFRDRGYEQYF.

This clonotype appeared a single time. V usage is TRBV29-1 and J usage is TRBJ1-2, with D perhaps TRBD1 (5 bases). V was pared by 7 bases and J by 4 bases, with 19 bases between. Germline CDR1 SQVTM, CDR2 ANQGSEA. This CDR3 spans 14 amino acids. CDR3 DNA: TGCAGCGCAGACTTTGGCGGGACTTCCTATGGCTACACCTTC. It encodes CSADFGGTSYGYTF. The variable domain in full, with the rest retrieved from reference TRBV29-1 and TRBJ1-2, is SAVISQKPSRDICQRGTSLTIQCQVDSQVTMMFWYRQQPGQSLTLIATANQGSEATYESGFVIDKFPISRPNLTFSTLTVSNMSPEDSSIYLCSADFGGTSYGYTFGSGTRLTVV.

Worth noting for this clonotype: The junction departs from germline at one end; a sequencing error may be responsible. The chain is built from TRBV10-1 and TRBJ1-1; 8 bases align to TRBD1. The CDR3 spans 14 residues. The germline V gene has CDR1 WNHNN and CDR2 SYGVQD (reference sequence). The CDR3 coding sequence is TGTGCCAGCGAACCGGGACAGGCTAGCACTGAAGCTTTCTTT. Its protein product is CASEPGQASTEAFF.

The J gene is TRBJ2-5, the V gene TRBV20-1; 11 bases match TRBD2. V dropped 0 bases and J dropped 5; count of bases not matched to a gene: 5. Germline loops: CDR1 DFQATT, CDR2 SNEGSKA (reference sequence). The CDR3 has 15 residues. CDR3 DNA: TGCAGTGCTAGAGATCTAGCGGGGGGTGGGGAGACCCAGTACTTC. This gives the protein CSARDLAGGGETQYF.

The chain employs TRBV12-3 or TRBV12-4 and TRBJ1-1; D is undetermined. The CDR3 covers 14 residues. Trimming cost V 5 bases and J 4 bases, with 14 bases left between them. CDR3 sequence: CASSPSDWGTEAFF. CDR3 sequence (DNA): TGTGCCAGCAGTCCCTCGGACTGGGGCACTGAAGCTTTCTTT.

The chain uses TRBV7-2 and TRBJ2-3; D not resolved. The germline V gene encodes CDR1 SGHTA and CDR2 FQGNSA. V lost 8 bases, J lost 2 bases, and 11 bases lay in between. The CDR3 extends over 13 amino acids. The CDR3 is CASLRAFTDTQYF. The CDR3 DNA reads TGTGCCAGCCTCCGTGCCTTCACAGATACGCAGTATTTT. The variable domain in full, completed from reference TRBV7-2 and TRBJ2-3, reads GAGVSQSPSNKVTEKGKDVELRCDPISGHTALYWYRQSLGQGLEFLIYFQGNSAPDKSGLPSDRFSAERTGGSVSTLTIQRTQQEDSAVYLCASLRAFTDTQYFGPGTRLTVL.

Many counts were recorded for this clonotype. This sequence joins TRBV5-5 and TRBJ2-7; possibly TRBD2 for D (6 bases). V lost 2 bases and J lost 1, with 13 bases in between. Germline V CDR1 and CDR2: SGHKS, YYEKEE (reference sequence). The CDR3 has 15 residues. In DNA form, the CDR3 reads TGTGCCAGCAGCTTCGACGCGGGATATTCCTACGAGCAGTACTTC. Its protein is CASSFDAGYSYEQYF.

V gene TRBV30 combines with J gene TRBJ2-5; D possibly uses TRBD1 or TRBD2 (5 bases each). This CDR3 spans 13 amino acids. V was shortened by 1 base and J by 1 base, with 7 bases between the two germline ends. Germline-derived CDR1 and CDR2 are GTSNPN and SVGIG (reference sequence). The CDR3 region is CAWSEGTQETQYF. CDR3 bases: TGTGCCTGGAGTGAGGGGACCCAAGAGACCCAGTACTTC.

The CDR3 DNA is TGTGCCAGCAGCACTAGCGGGGGGCCCCCCGGGGAGCTGTTTTTT. Amino acid sequence: CASSTSGGPPGELFF. The chain joins TRBV9 to TRBJ2-2; 12 bases match TRBD2. CDR1 and CDR2 (germline): SGDLS, YYNGEE. The ends lost 4 bases at V and 6 bases at J; junction bases unmatched: 4. The CDR3 is made up of 15 amino acids. Full variable domain (missing parts from reference TRBV9 and TRBJ2-2): DSGVTQTPKHLITATGQRVTLRCSPRSGDLSVYWYQQSLDQGLQFLIQYYNGEERAKGNILERFSAQQFPDLHSELNLSSLELGDSALYFCASSTSGGPPGELFFGEGSRLTVL.

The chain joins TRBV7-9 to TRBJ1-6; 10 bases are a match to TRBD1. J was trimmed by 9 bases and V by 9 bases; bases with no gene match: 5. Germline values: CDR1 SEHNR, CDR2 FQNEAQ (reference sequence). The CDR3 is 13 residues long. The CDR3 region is CASRQGASSPLHF. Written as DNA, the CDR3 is TGTGCCAGTAGACAGGGGGCATCTTCACCCCTCCACTTT.

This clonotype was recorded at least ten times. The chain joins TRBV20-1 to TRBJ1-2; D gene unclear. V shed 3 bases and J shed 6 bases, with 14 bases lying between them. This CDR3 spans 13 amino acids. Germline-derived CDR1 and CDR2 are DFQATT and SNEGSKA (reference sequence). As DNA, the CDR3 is TGCAGTGCTAGGGGTTCCGGGCCGAATGGCTACACCTTC. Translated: CSARGSGPNGYTF.

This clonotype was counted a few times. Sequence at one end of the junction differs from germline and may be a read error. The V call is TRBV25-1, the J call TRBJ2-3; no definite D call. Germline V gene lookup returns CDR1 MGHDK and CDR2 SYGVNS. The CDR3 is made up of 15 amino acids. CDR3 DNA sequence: TGCGCCAGCAGCCAGGACCCTTCATTGCCAGATACGCAGTATTTT. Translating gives CASSQDPSLPDTQYF.

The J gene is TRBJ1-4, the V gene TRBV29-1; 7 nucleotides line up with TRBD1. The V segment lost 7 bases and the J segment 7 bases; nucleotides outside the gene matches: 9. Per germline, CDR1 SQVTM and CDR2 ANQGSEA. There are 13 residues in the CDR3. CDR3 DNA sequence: TGCAGCGAACAAAGGGGGCGCGGTGAAAAACTGTTTTTT. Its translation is CSEQRGRGEKLFF.